This TCR beta chain was captured in a study of T cell responses to AZD1222 COVID-19 vaccine. Notes on the study in general: Sampled repertoires all dated from after the peak T cell response.

Repertoires were generated with immunoSEQ multiplex PCR, while TCRdb's copy carries only in-frame clones and drops some. The profile shows about 150,000 clones, roughly nine tenths of them singletons. Some second doses came at about 4 weeks and others at about 12 weeks; these were pooled. A word on this clone: Its specificity is unknown.

Trimming removed 4 bases at V and 7 bases at J, with 18 bases between. The CDR3 extends over 15 amino acids. Looked up from germline, CDR1 is SGHTS and CDR2 is YDEGEE. The clonotype was recovered from an adult who received the AZD1222 COVID-19 vaccine. The starting material was peripheral blood, obtained 28 days after the second AZD1222 dose. The chain couples TRBV5-8 to TRBJ2-1; D possibly uses TRBD1 or TRBD2 (5 bases each). CDR3 in amino acids: CASSELGPWLNEQFF. Here the CDR3 DNA reads TGTGCCAGCAGCGAGTTGGGACCTTGGTTGAATGAGCAGTTCTTC.